These T cell receptor beta chains were read from a single sample in a study of blood T cell repertoires in COVID-19. The method was immunoSEQ multiplex PCR; TCRdb's version includes in-frame clones alone and lacks a portion of them. The sample contains some 45,000 clones, about 84% of which appear only once. Sample: peripheral blood. These receptors were obtained from a man aged 55 to 70 with acute or convalescent COVID-19. The CDR3 runs from the conserved cysteine through the conserved F or W. Fields, in order: D gene, J gene, V gene, CDR3 protein. A D gene is named only where the DNA matches it firmly.

.,TRBJ1-6,TRBV2,CASSELPSSYNSPLHF
.,TRBJ2-1,TRBV9,CASSPGDTYNEQFF
TRBD1,TRBJ2-5,TRBV29-1,CSVEDRGTGEETQYF
.,TRBJ1-5,TRBV12-5,CASGPLTGSQPQHF
.,TRBJ1-2,TRBV5-8,CASSLVSFGEDGYTF
TRBD1,TRBJ1-5,TRBV2,CASGQGAVGNQPQHF
TRBD1,TRBJ1-1,TRBV29-1,CSVVDRGVLTEAFF
TRBD1,TRBJ1-1,TRBV23-1,CASSQVGQGTTEAFF
TRBD1,TRBJ2-7,TRBV7-8,CVTAPLISGTDSYEQYF
TRBD1,TRBJ2-3,TRBV24-1,CATSDLLNTGGVDTQYF
TRBD1,TRBJ2-3,TRBV5-5,CASSFNRGSTDTQYF
TRBD1,TRBJ1-5,TRBV5-8,CASSLEGASNQPQHF
.,TRBJ1-6,TRBV4-2,CASSQDKGAADSPLHF
.,TRBJ1-1,TRBV2,CASGTGINTEAFF
.,TRBJ1-4,TRBV5-1,CASSLASSLGNSNEKLFF
.,TRBJ1-1,TRBV3-1/TRBV3-2,CASSQGRSRRENTEAFF
.,TRBJ2-5,TRBV7-8,CASSQQETQYF
TRBD1,TRBJ1-3,TRBV4-1,CASSYEGQGAGNTIYF
.,TRBJ2-1,TRBV5-1,CASSLGQVYNEQFF
TRBD1,TRBJ2-5,TRBV5-1,CASSETGGWGTQYF
TRBD1,TRBJ1-1,TRBV5-1,CASSWDSHTEAFF
TRBD1,TRBJ2-5,TRBV29-1,CSVADRDETQYF
.,TRBJ2-7,TRBV5-1,CASSSPDRLGGEQYF
.,TRBJ1-1,TRBV5-1,CASSLAEGQVTEAFF
.,TRBJ1-1,TRBV19,CASSGRELRNTEAFF
.,TRBJ1-1,TRBV3-1/TRBV3-2,CASSPLGGNTEAFF
TRBD2,TRBJ2-1,TRBV11-3,CASSLGVSGGADEQFF
TRBD1,TRBJ1-2,TRBV19,CASSTGGKYYGYTF
.,TRBJ2-1,TRBV30,CAWSVVEGANEQFF
.,TRBJ2-2,TRBV7-3,CASSLQQGIGELFF
.,TRBJ2-5,TRBV9,CASSVGQSTQETQYF
TRBD2,TRBJ2-3,TRBV29-1,CSVRTGGDTQYF
TRBD1,TRBJ1-3,TRBV7-9,CASTVTGDSGNTIYF
.,TRBJ2-1,TRBV9,CASSVDSPASSGEQFF
TRBD1,TRBJ1-2,TRBV24-1,CATSDPDRAYGYTF
.,TRBJ2-5,TRBV7-6,CASSPSGGMEETQYF
.,TRBJ2-1,TRBV29-1,CSVPQGGINEQFF
TRBD2,TRBJ2-1,TRBV27,CASSLASGREVSYNEQFF
.,TRBJ2-5,TRBV14,CASSQGKTWYSQETQYF
TRBD1,TRBJ2-1,TRBV7-6,CASSLYSGGNEQFF
.,TRBJ1-2,TRBV3-1/TRBV3-2,CASSQRMRVALSGGYTF
.,TRBJ2-1,TRBV30,CAWSLPGYNEQFF
.,TRBJ1-1,TRBV19,CASSSNRPTEAFF
.,TRBJ1-2,TRBV19,CASSNGGLYLYTF
TRBD1,TRBJ2-7,TRBV5-1,CASSLEGGRGEQYF
.,TRBJ1-2,TRBV10-2,CASSGLRDGYTF
TRBD1,TRBJ2-5,TRBV6-5,CASSSFQGAGETQYF
TRBD2,TRBJ2-1,TRBV4-1,CASSQDRAGGSYNEQFF
.,TRBJ1-2,TRBV6-6,CASRHRDGYTF
TRBD1,TRBJ2-3,TRBV29-1,CSVVGDRFTDTQYF
.,TRBJ2-7,TRBV11-3,CASSSRDSYEQYF
.,TRBJ1-1,TRBV15,CATSRARVGEAFF